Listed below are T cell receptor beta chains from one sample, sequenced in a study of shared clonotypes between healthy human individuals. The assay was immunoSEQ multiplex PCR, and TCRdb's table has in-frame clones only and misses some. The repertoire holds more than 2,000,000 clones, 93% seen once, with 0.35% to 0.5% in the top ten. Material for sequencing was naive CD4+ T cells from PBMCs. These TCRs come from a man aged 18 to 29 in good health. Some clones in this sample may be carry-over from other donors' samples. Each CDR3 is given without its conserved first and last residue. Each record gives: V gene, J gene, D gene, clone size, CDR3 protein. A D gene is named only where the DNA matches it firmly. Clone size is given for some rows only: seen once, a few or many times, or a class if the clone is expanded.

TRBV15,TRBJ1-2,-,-,ATSRDTGSSIANYGYT
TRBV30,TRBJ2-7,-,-,AWTRDNSYEQY
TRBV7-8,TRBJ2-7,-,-,ASSFSEGTYEQY
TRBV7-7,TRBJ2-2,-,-,ASSPGAGNTGELF
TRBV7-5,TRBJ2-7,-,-,ARATEEGDVDEQY
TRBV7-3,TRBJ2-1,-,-,ASSPFNANEQF
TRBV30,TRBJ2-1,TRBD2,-,AWSPLGGDNEQF
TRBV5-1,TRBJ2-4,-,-,ASSLEGRGNIQY
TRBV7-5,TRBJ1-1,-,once,ARSLGGGQDDTEAF
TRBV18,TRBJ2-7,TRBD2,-,ASSVIETSVYEQY
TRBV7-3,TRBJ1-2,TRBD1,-,ASSPMTGVFGYT